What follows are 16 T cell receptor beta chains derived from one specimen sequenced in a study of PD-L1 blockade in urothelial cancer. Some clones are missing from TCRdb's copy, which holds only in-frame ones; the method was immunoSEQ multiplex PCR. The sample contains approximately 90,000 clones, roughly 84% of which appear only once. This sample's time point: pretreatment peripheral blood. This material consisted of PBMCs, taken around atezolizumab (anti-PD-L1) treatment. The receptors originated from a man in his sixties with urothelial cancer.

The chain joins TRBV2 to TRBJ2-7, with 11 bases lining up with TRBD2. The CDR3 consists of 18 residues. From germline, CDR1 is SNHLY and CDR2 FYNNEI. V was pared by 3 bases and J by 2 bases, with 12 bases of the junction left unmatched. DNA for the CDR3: TGTGCCAGCAGTGAGGAGTCTAGCGGGGGGTCCTCGGCCTACGAGCAGTACTTC. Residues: CASSEESSGGSSAYEQYF.

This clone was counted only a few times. The CDR3 region is CASSTWTGEGEQYF. The CDR3 DNA is TGTGCCAGCTCAACATGGACAGGGGAGGGCGAGCAGTACTTC. This chain uses TRBV18 with TRBJ2-7; TRBD1 aligns across 9 bases. V lost 5 bases, J lost 6 bases, and 8 bases stayed unmatched. The CDR3 covers 14 residues. CDR1 is KGHSH, CDR2 LQKENI, per germline.

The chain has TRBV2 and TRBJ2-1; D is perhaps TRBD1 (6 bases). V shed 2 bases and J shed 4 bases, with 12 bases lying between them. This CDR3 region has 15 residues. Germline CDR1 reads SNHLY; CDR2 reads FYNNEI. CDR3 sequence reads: CASSEIATGYNEQFF. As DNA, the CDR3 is TGTGCCAGCAGTGAAATTGCGACAGGATACAATGAGCAGTTCTTC.

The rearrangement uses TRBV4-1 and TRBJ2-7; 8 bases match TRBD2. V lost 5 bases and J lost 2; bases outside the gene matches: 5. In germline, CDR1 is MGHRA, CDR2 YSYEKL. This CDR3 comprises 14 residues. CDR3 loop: CASSYREGAYEQYF. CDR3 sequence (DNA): TGCGCCAGCAGCTACCGGGAGGGGGCCTACGAGCAGTACTTC.

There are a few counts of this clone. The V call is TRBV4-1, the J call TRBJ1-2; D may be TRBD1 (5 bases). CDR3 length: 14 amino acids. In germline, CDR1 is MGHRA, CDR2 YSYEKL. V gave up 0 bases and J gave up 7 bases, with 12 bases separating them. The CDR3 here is CASSQDSRASGYTF. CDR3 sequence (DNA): TGCGCCAGCAGCCAAGATTCCAGGGCCAGTGGCTACACCTTC.

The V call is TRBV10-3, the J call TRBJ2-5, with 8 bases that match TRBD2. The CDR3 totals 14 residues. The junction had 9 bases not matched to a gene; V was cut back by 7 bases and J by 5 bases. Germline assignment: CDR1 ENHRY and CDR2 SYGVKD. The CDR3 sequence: CAIKGSSGMETQYF. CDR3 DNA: TGTGCCATCAAAGGGAGTAGCGGGATGGAGACCCAGTACTTC.

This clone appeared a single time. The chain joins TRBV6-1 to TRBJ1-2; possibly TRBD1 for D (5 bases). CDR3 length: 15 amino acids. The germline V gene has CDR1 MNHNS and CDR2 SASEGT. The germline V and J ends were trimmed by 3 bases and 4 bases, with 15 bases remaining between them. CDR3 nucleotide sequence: TGTGCCAGCAGTGACGGGGGAGGAAGGGCCTATGGCTACACCTTC. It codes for CASSDGGGRAYGYTF.

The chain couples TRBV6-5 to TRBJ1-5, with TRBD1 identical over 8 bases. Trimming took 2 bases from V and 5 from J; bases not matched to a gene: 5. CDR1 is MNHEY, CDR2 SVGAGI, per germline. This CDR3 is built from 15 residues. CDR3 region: CASSYTRGPDQPQHF. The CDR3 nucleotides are TGTGCCAGCAGTTACACCAGGGGGCCCGATCAGCCCCAGCATTTT.

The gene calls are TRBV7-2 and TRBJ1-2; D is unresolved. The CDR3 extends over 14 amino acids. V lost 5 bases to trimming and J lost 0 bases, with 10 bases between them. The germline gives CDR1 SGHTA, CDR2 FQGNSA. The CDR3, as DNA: TGTGCCAGCAGCAGAGACCAGGCTAACTATGGCTACACCTTC. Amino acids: CASSRDQANYGYTF.

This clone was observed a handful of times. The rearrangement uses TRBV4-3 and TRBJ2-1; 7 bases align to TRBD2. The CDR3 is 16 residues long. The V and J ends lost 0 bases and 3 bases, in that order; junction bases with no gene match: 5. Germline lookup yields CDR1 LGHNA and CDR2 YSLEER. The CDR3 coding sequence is TGCGCCAGCAGCCAAGATTTAACGGGAGGCTACAATGAGCAGTTCTTC. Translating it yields CASSQDLTGGYNEQFF.

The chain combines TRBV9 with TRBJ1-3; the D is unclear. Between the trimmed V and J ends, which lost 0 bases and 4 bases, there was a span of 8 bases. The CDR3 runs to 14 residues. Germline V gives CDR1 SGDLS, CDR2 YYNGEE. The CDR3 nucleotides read TGTGCCAGCAGCGTAGACGGCGGGGGAAACACCATATATTTT. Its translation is CASSVDGGGNTIYF.

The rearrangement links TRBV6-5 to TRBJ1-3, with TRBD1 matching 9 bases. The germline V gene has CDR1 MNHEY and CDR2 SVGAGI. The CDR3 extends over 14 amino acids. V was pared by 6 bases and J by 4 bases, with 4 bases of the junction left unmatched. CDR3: CASRQQGAGNTIYF. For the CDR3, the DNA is TGTGCCAGCAGGCAACAGGGGGCAGGAAACACCATATATTTT.

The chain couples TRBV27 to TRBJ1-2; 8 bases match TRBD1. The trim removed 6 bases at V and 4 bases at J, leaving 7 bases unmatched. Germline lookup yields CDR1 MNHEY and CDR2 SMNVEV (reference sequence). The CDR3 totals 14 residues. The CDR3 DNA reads TGTGCCAGCAGGGGGACAGGATCCACCTATGGCTACACCTTC. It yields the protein CASRGTGSTYGYTF.

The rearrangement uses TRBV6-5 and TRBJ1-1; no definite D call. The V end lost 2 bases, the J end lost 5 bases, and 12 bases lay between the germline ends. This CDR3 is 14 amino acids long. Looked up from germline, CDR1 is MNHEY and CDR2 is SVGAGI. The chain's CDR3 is CASSYVWGGTEAFF. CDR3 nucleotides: TGTGCCAGCAGTTACGTTTGGGGAGGAACTGAAGCTTTCTTT.

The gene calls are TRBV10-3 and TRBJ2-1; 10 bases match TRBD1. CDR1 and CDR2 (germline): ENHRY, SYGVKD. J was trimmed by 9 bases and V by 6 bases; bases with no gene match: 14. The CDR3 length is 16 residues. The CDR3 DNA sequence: TGTGCCATCAGCCTCGGGAGACAGGGGGCGGCGGGTGAGCAGTTCTTC. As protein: CAISLGRQGAAGEQFF.

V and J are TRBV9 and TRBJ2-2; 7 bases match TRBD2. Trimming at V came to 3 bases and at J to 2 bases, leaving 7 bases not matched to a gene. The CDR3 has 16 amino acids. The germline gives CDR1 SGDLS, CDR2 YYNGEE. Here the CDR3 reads CASSATTSANTGELFF. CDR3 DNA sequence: TGTGCCAGCAGCGCCACCACTAGCGCCAACACCGGGGAGCTGTTTTTT.